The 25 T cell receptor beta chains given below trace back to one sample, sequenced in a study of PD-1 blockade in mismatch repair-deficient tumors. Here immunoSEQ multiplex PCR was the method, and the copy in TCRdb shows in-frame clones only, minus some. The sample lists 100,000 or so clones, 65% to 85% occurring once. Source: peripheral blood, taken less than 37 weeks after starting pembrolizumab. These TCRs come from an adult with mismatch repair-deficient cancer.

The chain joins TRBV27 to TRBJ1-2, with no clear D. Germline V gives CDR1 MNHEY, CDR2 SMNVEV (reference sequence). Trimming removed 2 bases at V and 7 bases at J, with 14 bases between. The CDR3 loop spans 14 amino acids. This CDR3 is CASSLTITALGYTF. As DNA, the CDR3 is TGTGCCAGCAGTTTAACGATAACCGCCCTTGGCTACACCTTC.

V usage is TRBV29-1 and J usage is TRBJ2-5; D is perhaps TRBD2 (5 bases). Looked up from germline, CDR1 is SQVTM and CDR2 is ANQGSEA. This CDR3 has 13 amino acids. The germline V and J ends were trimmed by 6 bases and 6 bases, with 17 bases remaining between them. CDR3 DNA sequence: TGCAGCGTCGCAACCGGGGATTCGCAGACCCAGTACTTC. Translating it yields CSVATGDSQTQYF.

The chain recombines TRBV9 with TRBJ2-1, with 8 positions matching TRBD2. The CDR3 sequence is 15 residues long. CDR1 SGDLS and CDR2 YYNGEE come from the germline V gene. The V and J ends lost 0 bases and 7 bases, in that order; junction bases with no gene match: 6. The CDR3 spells CASSVAGGSLNEQFF. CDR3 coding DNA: TGTGCCAGCAGCGTAGCGGGAGGGAGTTTGAATGAGCAGTTCTTC.

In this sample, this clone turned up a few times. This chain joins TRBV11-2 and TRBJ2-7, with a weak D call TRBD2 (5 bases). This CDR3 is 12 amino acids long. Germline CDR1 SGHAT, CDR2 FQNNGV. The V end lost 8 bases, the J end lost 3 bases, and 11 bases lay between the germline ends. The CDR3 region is CASVGSGYEQYF. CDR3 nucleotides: TGTGCCAGCGTTGGCAGCGGCTACGAGCAGTACTTC.

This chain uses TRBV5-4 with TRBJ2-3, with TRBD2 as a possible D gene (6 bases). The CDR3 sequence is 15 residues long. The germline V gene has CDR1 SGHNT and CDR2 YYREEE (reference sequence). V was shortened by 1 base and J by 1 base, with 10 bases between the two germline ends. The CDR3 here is CASSLTGAGTDTQYF. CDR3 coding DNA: TGTGCCAGCAGCTTGACGGGAGCAGGCACAGATACGCAGTATTTT.

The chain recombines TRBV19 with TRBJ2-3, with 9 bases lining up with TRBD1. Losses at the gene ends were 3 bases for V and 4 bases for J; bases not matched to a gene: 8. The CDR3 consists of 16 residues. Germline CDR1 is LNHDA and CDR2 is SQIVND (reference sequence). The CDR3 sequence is CASSIPDRGRADTQYF. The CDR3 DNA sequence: TGTGCCAGTAGTATTCCGGACAGGGGAAGGGCAGATACGCAGTATTTT.

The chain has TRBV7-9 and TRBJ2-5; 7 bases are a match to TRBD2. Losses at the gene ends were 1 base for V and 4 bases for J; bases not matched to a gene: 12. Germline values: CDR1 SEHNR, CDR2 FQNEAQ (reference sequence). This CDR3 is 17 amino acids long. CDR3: CASSLGSSGLTTETQYF. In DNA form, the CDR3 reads TGTGCCAGCAGCTTAGGGAGTAGCGGGCTGACAACAGAGACCCAGTACTTC.

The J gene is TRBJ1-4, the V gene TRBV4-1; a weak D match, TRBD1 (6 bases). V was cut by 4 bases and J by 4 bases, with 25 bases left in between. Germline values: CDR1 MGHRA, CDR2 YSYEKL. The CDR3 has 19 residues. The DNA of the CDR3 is TGCGCCAGCAGCCCGAACCCCCTAATGGGAGGGGGGTTTAATGAAAAACTGTTTTTT. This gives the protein CASSPNPLMGGGFNEKLFF.

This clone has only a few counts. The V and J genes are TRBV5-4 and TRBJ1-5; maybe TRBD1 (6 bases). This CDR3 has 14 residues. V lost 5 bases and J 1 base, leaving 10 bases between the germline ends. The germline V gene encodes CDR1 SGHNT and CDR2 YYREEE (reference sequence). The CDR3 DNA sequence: TGTGCCAGCAGTTCTCAGGGGAGCAATCAGCCCCAGCATTTT. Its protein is CASSSQGSNQPQHF.

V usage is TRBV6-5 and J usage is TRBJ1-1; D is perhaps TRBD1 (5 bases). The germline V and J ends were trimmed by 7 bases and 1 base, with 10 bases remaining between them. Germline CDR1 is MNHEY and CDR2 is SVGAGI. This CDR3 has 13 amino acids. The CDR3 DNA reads TGTGCCAGCAACCTCGGACAGAACACTGAAGCTTTCTTT. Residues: CASNLGQNTEAFF.

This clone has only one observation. CDR3 bases: TGTGCCAGCAGCGTAGGCGGACAAGGGCTCGGTGAGCAGTTCTTC. Translated, it gives CASSVGGQGLGEQFF. The rearrangement links TRBV9 to TRBJ2-1, with D possibly matching TRBD1 (5 bases). Germline assignment: CDR1 SGDLS and CDR2 YYNGEE. Trimming cost V 0 bases and J 9 bases, with 16 bases left between them. This CDR3 is 15 amino acids long.

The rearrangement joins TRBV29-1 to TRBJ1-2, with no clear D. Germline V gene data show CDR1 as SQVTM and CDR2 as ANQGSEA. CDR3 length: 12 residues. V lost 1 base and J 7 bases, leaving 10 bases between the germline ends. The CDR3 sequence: CSVEGETPGYTF. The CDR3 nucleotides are TGCAGCGTTGAAGGGGAAACACCTGGCTACACCTTC.

The CDR3 DNA sequence: TGTGCCAGCAGTTCATCTCAGGTCTCCTACGAGCAGTACTTC. Protein sequence: CASSSSQVSYEQYF. The rearrangement uses TRBV11-2 and TRBJ2-7; D is unclear. The germline gives CDR1 SGHAT, CDR2 FQNNGV. This CDR3 is built from 14 residues. The V gene lost 6 bases and the J gene lost 0 bases, with 12 bases spanning the gap.

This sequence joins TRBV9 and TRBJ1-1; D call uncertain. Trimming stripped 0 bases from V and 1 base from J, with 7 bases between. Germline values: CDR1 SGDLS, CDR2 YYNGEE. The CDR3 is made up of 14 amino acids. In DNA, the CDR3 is TGTGCCAGCAGCGTAGTAGGTCAGAACACTGAAGCTTTCTTT. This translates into CASSVVGQNTEAFF.

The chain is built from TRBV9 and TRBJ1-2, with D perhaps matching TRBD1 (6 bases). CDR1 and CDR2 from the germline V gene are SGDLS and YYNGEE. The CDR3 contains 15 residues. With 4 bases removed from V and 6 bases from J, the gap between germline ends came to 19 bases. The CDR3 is CASSYNSPDSNGYTF. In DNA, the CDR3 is TGTGCCAGCAGCTACAACTCCCCGGACAGTAATGGCTACACCTTC.

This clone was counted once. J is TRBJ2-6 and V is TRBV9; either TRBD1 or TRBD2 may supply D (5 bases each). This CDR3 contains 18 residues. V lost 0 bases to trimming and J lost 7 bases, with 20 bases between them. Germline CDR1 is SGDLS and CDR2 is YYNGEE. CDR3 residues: CASSVEGRPTLKANVLTF. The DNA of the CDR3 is TGTGCCAGCAGCGTAGAGGGACGGCCCACTCTGAAAGCCAACGTCCTGACTTTC.

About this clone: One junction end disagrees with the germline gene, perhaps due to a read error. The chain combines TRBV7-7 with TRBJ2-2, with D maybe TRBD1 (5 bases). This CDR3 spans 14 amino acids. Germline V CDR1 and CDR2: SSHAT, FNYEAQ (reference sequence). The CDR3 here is CASSLGRDTGELFF. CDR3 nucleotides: TGTGCTAGCAGCTTGGGGCGAGACACCGGGGAGCTGTTTTTT.

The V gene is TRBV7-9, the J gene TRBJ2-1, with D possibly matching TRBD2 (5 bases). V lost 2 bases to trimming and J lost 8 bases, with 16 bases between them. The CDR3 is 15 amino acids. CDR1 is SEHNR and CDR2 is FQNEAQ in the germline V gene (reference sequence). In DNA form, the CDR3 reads TGTGCCAGCAGCTTAATGCGGGTCAACGACTATGAGCAGTTCTTC. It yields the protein CASSLMRVNDYEQFF.

CDR3: CASSPQGTFTDTQYF. Written as DNA, the CDR3 is TGTGCCAGCTCACCACAGGGGACCTTCACAGATACGCAGTATTTT. The chain links TRBV18 to TRBJ2-3; either TRBD1 or TRBD2 may supply D (5 bases each). Germline V gene sequence: CDR1 KGHSH, CDR2 LQKENI. The CDR3 sequence is 15 residues long. Trimming left V 1 base short and J 2 bases short, with 10 bases between. Using reference TRBV18 and TRBJ2-3 for the parts outside the CDR3, the full variable domain is NAGVMQNPRHLVRRRGQEARLRCSPMKGHSHVYWYRQLPEEGLKFMVYLQKENIIDESGMPKERFSAEFPKEGPSILRIQQVVRGDSAAYFCASSPQGTFTDTQYFGPGTRLTVL.

In nucleotides, the CDR3 is TGTGCCAGCAGACCCGATCGGGGAGAGGAGCAAGAGACCCAGTACTTC. This gives the protein CASRPDRGEEQETQYF. The chain combines TRBV28 with TRBJ2-5, with D tentatively TRBD2 (5 bases). The CDR3 runs to 16 residues. Deletions cut 6 bases from V and 2 bases from J, with 19 bases between. CDR1 is MDHEN and CDR2 is SYDVKM in the germline V gene.

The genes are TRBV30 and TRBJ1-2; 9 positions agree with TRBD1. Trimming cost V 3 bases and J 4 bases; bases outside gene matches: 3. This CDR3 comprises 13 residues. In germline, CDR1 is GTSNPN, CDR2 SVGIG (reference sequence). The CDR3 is CAWRDRGVYGYTF. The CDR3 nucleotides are TGTGCCTGGAGAGACAGGGGGGTCTATGGCTACACCTTC.

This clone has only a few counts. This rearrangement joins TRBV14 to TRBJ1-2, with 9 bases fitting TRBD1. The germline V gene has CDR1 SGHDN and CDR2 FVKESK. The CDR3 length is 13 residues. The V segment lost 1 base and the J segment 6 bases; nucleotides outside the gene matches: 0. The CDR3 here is CASSQGQGDGYTF. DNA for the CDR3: TGTGCCAGCAGCCAAGGACAGGGGGATGGCTACACCTTC.

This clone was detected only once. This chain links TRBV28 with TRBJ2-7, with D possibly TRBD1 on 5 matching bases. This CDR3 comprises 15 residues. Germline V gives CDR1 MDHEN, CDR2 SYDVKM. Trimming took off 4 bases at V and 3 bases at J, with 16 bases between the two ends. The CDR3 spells CASSSARVGSYEQYF. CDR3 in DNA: TGTGCCAGCAGTTCCGCCAGGGTTGGAAGCTACGAGCAGTACTTC.

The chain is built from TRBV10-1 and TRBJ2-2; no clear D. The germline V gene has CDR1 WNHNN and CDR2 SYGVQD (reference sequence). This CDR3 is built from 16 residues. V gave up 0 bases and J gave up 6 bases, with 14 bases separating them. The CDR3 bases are TGCGCCAGCAGTGAGTCGAGAGCTGGGGTCGCCGGGGAGCTGTTTTTT. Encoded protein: CASSESRAGVAGELFF.

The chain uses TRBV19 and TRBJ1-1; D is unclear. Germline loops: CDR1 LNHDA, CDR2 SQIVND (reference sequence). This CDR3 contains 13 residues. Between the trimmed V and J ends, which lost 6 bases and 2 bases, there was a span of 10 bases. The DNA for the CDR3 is TGTGCCAGTAGACCTGGCAGAAACACTGAAGCTTTCTTT. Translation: CASRPGRNTEAFF.